This TCR beta chain was found in a study of OX40 agonist ivuxolimab in advanced cancers. This CDR3 is 15 amino acids long. Germline V gene data show CDR1 as KGHSH and CDR2 as LQKENI. Deletions cut 2 bases from V and 4 bases from J, with 14 bases between. Only in-frame clones appear in the TCRdb table, and some are missing; sequencing was by immunoSEQ multiplex PCR. The table includes nearly 80,000 clones, 90% detected once. Source: CD4+ or CD8+ T cells sorted from blood, taken in a trial of the OX40 agonist ivuxolimab. The TCR comes from an adult with an advanced solid tumor such as melanoma, head and neck, liver or kidney cancer. This chain joins TRBV18 and TRBJ1-2, with a possible D match to TRBD1 (5 bases). The CDR3 reads CASSPGDPPLYGYTF. The CDR3 region has the DNA TGTGCCAGCTCACCAGGGGACCCCCCTCTCTATGGCTACACCTTC.